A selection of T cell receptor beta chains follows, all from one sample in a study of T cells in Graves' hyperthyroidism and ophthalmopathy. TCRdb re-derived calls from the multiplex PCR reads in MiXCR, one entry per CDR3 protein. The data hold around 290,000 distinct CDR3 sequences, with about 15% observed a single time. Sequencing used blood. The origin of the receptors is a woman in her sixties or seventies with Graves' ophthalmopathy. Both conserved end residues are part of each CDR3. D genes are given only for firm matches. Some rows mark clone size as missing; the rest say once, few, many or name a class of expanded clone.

TGCGCCAGCAGCCAAGAGGACGGCAATCGAGGCTACACCTTC CASSQEDGNRGYTF TRBJ1-2 . TRBV4-3 .
TGTGCCAGTACCAGGGGGATGAACACCGGGGAGCTGTTTTTT CASTRGMNTGELFF TRBJ2-2 TRBD1 TRBV27 many
TGTGCCAGTACCTGGTCGAACACCGGGGAGCTGTTTTTT CASTWSNTGELFF TRBJ2-2 . TRBV19 .
TGTGCCAGCAGCTTATCGACTCTCGATTCGGATGAGCAGTTCTTC CASSLSTLDSDEQFF TRBJ2-1 . TRBV7-2 many
TGTGCCAGCAGCCGCCCGGCTAGCGGGGGTGATACGCAGTATTTT CASSRPASGGDTQYF TRBJ2-3 TRBD2 TRBV5-5 .
TGTGCCAGCAGCCCCCGGACAGGTGGAAACACCATATATTTT CASSPRTGGNTIYF TRBJ1-3 TRBD1 TRBV5-4 .
TGTGCCAGCAGAAGACAGTTTGGTAGACCCTACGAGCAGTACTTC CASRRQFGRPYEQYF TRBJ2-7 . TRBV2 .
TGTGCCAGCAGCTTTATTAGCAATCAGCCCCAGCATTTT CASSFISNQPQHF TRBJ1-5 . TRBV11-2 many
TGTGCCAGCAGTTTAGGAGTCCGGGCGGGGGTCCAAGAGACCCAGTACTTC CASSLGVRAGVQETQYF TRBJ2-5 TRBD2 TRBV12-3/TRBV12-4 .
TGCGCCAGCAGTTCACAGGGTGGCCCCGATAGCAATCAGCCCCAGCATTTT CASSSQGGPDSNQPQHF TRBJ1-5 . TRBV10-2 .
TGTGCCAGCAGCTTAGGCCCCGTAGGACAGGGGACCGGGGAGCTGTTTTTT CASSLGPVGQGTGELFF TRBJ2-2 TRBD1 TRBV7-2 many
TGTGCCAGCAGCTTAACAGGGATTGAGCAGTTCTTC CASSLTGIEQFF TRBJ2-1 . TRBV7-2 many
TGTGCCAGCAGCCCCCCCTCGCTACGGGGCTACGAGCAGTACTTC CASSPPSLRGYEQYF TRBJ2-7 . TRBV7-2 many
TGTGCCAGCAGCCAAGTTAATAGCGGCACCGGGGAGCTGTTTTTT CASSQVNSGTGELFF TRBJ2-2 . TRBV3-1 .
TGTGCCAGCAGCGCACAGGGGCAAGGCACTGAAGCTTTCTTT CASSAQGQGTEAFF TRBJ1-1 TRBD1 TRBV7-2 many
TGTGCCAGCAGACCTCAGGGGGCCACCGGGGAGCTGTTTTTT CASRPQGATGELFF TRBJ2-2 TRBD1 TRBV6-4 many
TGTGCCACCAGTGATTCCTTCCTTCCTTGGACAGGGGTTATGGGCACAGATACGCAGTATTTT CATSDSFLPWTGVMGTDTQYF TRBJ2-3 TRBD1 TRBV24-1 few
TGTGCCAGCAACCTAGTAGCGGGTAGCACAGATACGCAGTATTTT CASNLVAGSTDTQYF TRBJ2-3 TRBD2 TRBV28 many
TGTGCCAGCAGCTTACACCACCTTGGGGTGGGCACTGAAGCTTTCTTT CASSLHHLGVGTEAFF TRBJ1-1 . TRBV7-2 many
TGTGCCAGCAGTTACTCTAACCGGGTGAACACTGAAGCTTTCTTT CASSYSNRVNTEAFF TRBJ1-1 . TRBV6-5 few
TGCAGTGCAACGGACAGTTCGCGGGGTGTTGGAAACACCATATATTTT CSATDSSRGVGNTIYF TRBJ1-3 . TRBV20-1 few
TGTGCCAGCAGCTTAGAGTGGGGCAAGACCTACAATGAGCAGTTCTTC CASSLEWGKTYNEQFF TRBJ2-1 . TRBV7-9 many
TGCAGTGCTAGCGGGGGGGGGGCAGATACGCAGTATTTT CSASGGGADTQYF TRBJ2-3 TRBD2 TRBV20-1 many
TGTGCCAGCAGCCTTCGTGAGGGGCAGGAAAAACTGTTTTTT CASSLREGQEKLFF TRBJ1-4 . TRBV5-5 .
TGTGCCAGCACCGGTCGGCGGAGGACAGACAACACCGGGGAGCTGTTTTTT CASTGRRRTDNTGELFF TRBJ2-2 . TRBV7-9 .
TGCAGTGCTAGAGCCGGGACAGGGGTGCGTGGCTACACCTTC CSARAGTGVRGYTF TRBJ1-2 TRBD1 TRBV20-1 .
TGTGCCACCAGTGATACGTTACTAGCGGGGAGCTCCTACAATGAGCAGTTCTTC CATSDTLLAGSSYNEQFF TRBJ2-1 TRBD2 TRBV24-1 many
TGTGCCAGCAGCAATGGACAGGCGATCAATCAGCCCCAGCATTTT CASSNGQAINQPQHF TRBJ1-5 TRBD1 TRBV7-2 many
TGTGCCAGCAGCCAAGACCGCCAAGGAACCCAGTACTTC CASSQDRQGTQYF TRBJ2-5 . TRBV14 few
TGTGCCAGCAGTTATGGGAGCTCTGGAAACACCATATATTTT CASSYGSSGNTIYF TRBJ1-3 . TRBV6-5 .
TGCAGTGCTAGTTCCACCTTAGATACGCAGTATTTT CSASSTLDTQYF TRBJ2-3 . TRBV20-1 .
TGCGCCAGCACCGCCCTTGCGGGGAACACAGATACGCAGTATTTT CASTALAGNTDTQYF TRBJ2-3 . TRBV5-1 few
TGTGCCAGCAGTATCCACGGGACAGGACAAGAGACCCAGTACTTC CASSIHGTGQETQYF TRBJ2-5 TRBD1 TRBV12-3/TRBV12-4 many
TGCAGTGCTAGAGAAACAGGGTTCACTGAAGCTTTCTTT CSARETGFTEAFF TRBJ1-1 . TRBV20-1 many
TGCAGCGTTGGGCAGGGGGATTGTGGCTACACCTTC CSVGQGDCGYTF TRBJ1-2 TRBD1 TRBV29-1 .
TGTGCCAGCTCACCAAATGACAGCCCCTATTCACCCCTCCACTTT CASSPNDSPYSPLHF TRBJ1-6 . TRBV18 many
TGTGCCAGCAGTGAACGCCAGGACCTGGGTCAGCCCCAGCATTTT CASSERQDLGQPQHF TRBJ1-5 . TRBV2 many
TGCGCCAGCAGCCAAGTGACAGGGGTTTATGGCTACACCTTC CASSQVTGVYGYTF TRBJ1-2 TRBD1 TRBV5-1 few
TGCGCCAGCAGCCTAGGGACAGGGGGCCGCAATCAGCCCCAGCATTTT CASSLGTGGRNQPQHF TRBJ1-5 TRBD1 TRBV5-1 many
TGCGCCAGCAGTATCGGTAGCCTTCTGGGCGAAGCTTTCTTT CASSIGSLLGEAFF TRBJ1-1 . TRBV3-1 .
TGCAGTGCTTCCGCCGGGACAGGGCGCACAGATACGCAGTATTTT CSASAGTGRTDTQYF TRBJ2-3 TRBD1 TRBV20-1 once
TGTGCCAGCACCCTCGGGGCGCGGGACACTGAAGCTTTCTTT CASTLGARDTEAFF TRBJ1-1 . TRBV6-1 .
TGTGCCACCCGGGGCCCGTCCGGGGAGCTGTTTTTT CATRGPSGELFF TRBJ2-2 . TRBV24-1 .
TGTGCCAGCAGCTTGGCGGACAGGGGAGGGTCAGATACGCAGTATTTT CASSLADRGGSDTQYF TRBJ2-3 TRBD1 TRBV5-5 many
TGTGCCAGCAGCCCCGGGACTAGCACCGGGGAGCTGTTTTTT CASSPGTSTGELFF TRBJ2-2 TRBD2 TRBV7-3 few
TGCGCCAGCAGCCGGGAAGGACAGGGTGCAGATACGCAGTATTTT CASSREGQGADTQYF TRBJ2-3 TRBD1 TRBV5-1 many